The following is a T cell receptor beta chain sequence with its context. Which antigen it targets is not known. No quality values exist for individual bases; no much larger clone is one base distant. The library came from the immunoSEQ multiplex PCR assay. In TCRdb, the immuneACCESS table is reduced to in-frame sequences with V and J assigned. These tables do not hold every clone; where another copy was compared, an unresolved V gene accounts for under half, and the others remain unexplained. Recorded for this sample are tens of thousands of clones; around 90% of them occurred a single time. Around 0.25% of the sample rests with the top ten. This specimen belongs to a study of T cell changes during pregnancy in multiple sclerosis (dated by TCRdb to between 2017 and 2020). Concerning the study at large: The study looked at changes in the T cell repertoire across pregnancy in women with multiple sclerosis.

This TCR was sampled from a female donor with multiple sclerosis, enrolled in a pregnancy study. The specimen comprised CD4+ T cells from peripheral blood mononuclear cells, sampled in the second trimester of pregnancy.

DNA sequence: TGTGCCAGCAGCGATACAGGGTTCTATGGCTACACCTTC. Its translation reads: CASSDTGFYGYTF. The chain couples TRBV14 to TRBJ1-2; TRBD1 could be the D gene, as 6 bases match. The CDR3 starts with the cysteine, ends with the phenylalanine, and has 13 residues. Only the CDR3 portion is preserved as DNA: 39 bases, with reading frame beginning at the first base. CDR1 and CDR2 were assigned from the germline V gene as SGHDN and FVKESK. V and J are truncated by 5 bases and 4 bases respectively, leaving an intervening sequence of 11 bases.